These 8 T cell receptor beta chains were all obtained from the same sample, sequenced in a study of cytomegalovirus exposure and HLA in healthy donors. With 60 Vbeta and 13 Jbeta primers, the PCR was carried out. The method was immunoSEQ multiplex PCR; TCRdb's version includes in-frame clones alone and lacks a portion of them. The data contain about 190,000 clones, about nine tenths of them singletons. What was sequenced was PBMCs. These receptors came from a boy younger than 10 in good health and CMV-seronegative.

This clone was seen a few times. This chain links TRBV19 with TRBJ2-1; tentative D call: TRBD1 (6 bases). The germline V gene has CDR1 LNHDA and CDR2 SQIVND (reference sequence). This CDR3 has 15 amino acids. Trimming removed 3 bases from V and 0 bases from J, with 9 bases in between. The CDR3 sequence is CASSIGQSSYNEQFF. CDR3 nucleotide sequence: TGTGCCAGTAGTATCGGACAGAGCTCCTACAATGAGCAGTTCTTC.

The chain couples TRBV27 to TRBJ2-7, with 11 positions matching TRBD1. The V gene's germline CDR1 is MNHEY and CDR2 SMNVEV (reference sequence). The junction had 2 bases not matched to a gene; V was cut back by 0 bases and J by 4 bases. CDR3 length: 15 residues. The CDR3 sequence is CASSLSDRGPYEQYF. Written as DNA, the CDR3 is TGTGCCAGCAGTTTATCGGACAGGGGGCCTTACGAGCAGTACTTC.

The chain links TRBV11-2 to TRBJ2-3; D gene unclear. The CDR3 spans 12 residues. Per the germline V gene, CDR1 is SGHAT and CDR2 is FQNNGV. Trimming stripped 0 bases from V and 6 bases from J, with 4 bases between. The CDR3 DNA sequence: TGTGCCAGCAGCTTAGACTACGATACGCAGTATTTT. It yields the protein CASSLDYDTQYF.

The J gene is TRBJ2-7, the V gene TRBV15, with a possible D match to TRBD1 (6 bases). V was pared by 5 bases and J by 1 base, with 12 bases between. There are 14 residues in the CDR3. Per the germline V gene, CDR1 is LNHNV and CDR2 is YYDKDF (reference sequence). CDR3 in amino acids: CATSAHRVSYEQYF. Here the CDR3 DNA reads TGTGCCACCAGCGCCCACAGGGTTTCCTACGAGCAGTACTTC.

The chain joins TRBV25-1 to TRBJ1-2; D not resolved. This CDR3 region has 13 residues. CDR1 and CDR2 (germline): MGHDK, SYGVNS. V lost 6 bases and J 7 bases, leaving 15 bases between the germline ends. The CDR3 region is CASSRAGIGGYTF. The CDR3 coding sequence is TGTGCCAGCAGCCGGGCGGGTATTGGTGGCTACACCTTC.

This chain uses TRBV6-1 with TRBJ1-4, with 8 bases that match TRBD1. V was pared by 8 bases and J by 2 bases, with 4 bases of the junction left unmatched. The CDR3 is 14 amino acids. Germline V gene lookup returns CDR1 MNHNS and CDR2 SASEGT. The CDR3 is CASGQGATNEKLFF. CDR3 nucleotides: TGTGCCAGCGGACAGGGAGCCACTAATGAAAAACTGTTTTTT.

The DNA for the CDR3 is TGCGCCAGCAGCTTGGTTGCGGGGGAGTACGAGCAGTACTTC. Its translation: CASSLVAGEYEQYF. The chain has TRBV5-1 and TRBJ2-5, with TRBD2 matching 7 bases. The J call is in doubt because the DNA end fits TRBJ2-7 better. The CDR3 is 14 residues long. Germline lookup yields CDR1 SGHRS and CDR2 YFSETQ.

The CDR3 region has the DNA TGTGCCAGCAGCCGGACAGGGGGGACCGAGCAGTACTTC. The encoded protein is CASSRTGGTEQYF. The chain carries TRBV7-8 and TRBJ2-7; 10 nucleotides line up with TRBD1. The CDR3 has 13 amino acids. After removal of 5 bases from V and 6 bases from J, the junction contained 4 bases not matched to a gene. Looked up from germline, CDR1 is SGHVS and CDR2 is FQNEAQ.